These 16 T cell receptor beta chains originate from one sample sequenced in a study of blood T cell repertoires in COVID-19. TCRdb's table, derived via immunoSEQ multiplex PCR, lists solely in-frame clones and lacks some. The sample carries fewer than 200,000 clones, less than 85% recorded once. The sequenced sample consisted of peripheral blood. The receptors derive from a woman older than 75 with acute or convalescent COVID-19.

The V and J genes are TRBV19 and TRBJ2-7; 7 nucleotides line up with TRBD2. There are 14 residues in the CDR3. CDR1 and CDR2 from the germline V gene are LNHDA and SQIVND (reference sequence). The junction had 11 bases not matched to a gene; V was cut back by 5 bases and J by 7 bases. The CDR3 spells CASSPRRDGGEQYF. CDR3 DNA sequence: TGTGCCAGTAGTCCCCGAAGGGACGGGGGGGAGCAGTACTTC.

This chain joins TRBV4-1 and TRBJ2-1, with D possibly TRBD2 on 5 matching bases. The germline V gene has CDR1 MGHRA and CDR2 YSYEKL. The CDR3 is 15 amino acids. The V gene lost 2 bases and the J gene lost 0 bases, with 8 bases spanning the gap. The CDR3 bases are TGCGCCAGCAGCCAACTGGGGAGCTCCTACAATGAGCAGTTCTTC. This codes for CASSQLGSSYNEQFF.

This clone has just a few counts. This chain links TRBV27 with TRBJ1-6; 9 bases line up with TRBD1. The CDR3 spans 20 residues. Germline CDR1 and CDR2: MNHEY and SMNVEV (reference sequence). J was trimmed by 9 bases and V by 4 bases; bases with no gene match: 22. This CDR3 reads CASSYKQIANLGTGSSPLHF. CDR3 sequence (DNA): TGTGCCAGCAGTTATAAGCAAATCGCGAACCTCGGGACAGGGAGTTCACCCCTCCACTTT.

V is TRBV24-1 and J is TRBJ2-3; 11 nucleotides align to TRBD1. The CDR3 has 15 amino acids. Germline CDR1 KGHDR, CDR2 SFDVKD. The junction had 6 bases not matched to a gene; V was cut back by 5 bases and J by 6 bases. CDR3 region: CATSGTGQGEDTQYF. The CDR3 DNA follows: TGTGCCACCAGTGGTACGGGACAGGGGGAGGATACGCAGTATTTT.

The chain has TRBV12-3 or TRBV12-4 and TRBJ2-2, with no clear D. The CDR3 extends over 13 amino acids. V lost 7 bases and J lost 4, with 10 bases in between. The DNA for the CDR3 is TGTGCCAGCAATGGTTACGGCACCGGGGAGCTGTTTTTT. Amino acid sequence: CASNGYGTGELFF.

This chain links TRBV7-9 with TRBJ2-1, with TRBD2 matching over 13 bases. The CDR3 contains 14 residues. Germline-derived CDR1 and CDR2 are SEHNR and FQNEAQ (reference sequence). V gave up 4 bases and J gave up 8 bases; unmatched junction bases: 2. CDR3 residues: CASSSGLAGDEQFF. The CDR3 bases are TGTGCCAGCAGCTCCGGACTAGCGGGAGATGAGCAGTTCTTC.

The J gene is TRBJ2-2, the V gene TRBV10-2; unclear D gene. Trimming removed 4 bases from V and 0 bases from J, with 9 bases in between. CDR1 and CDR2 from the germline V gene are WSHSY and SAAADI. This CDR3 has 15 residues. Written as DNA, the CDR3 is TGCGCCAGCAGTGTTGGCGGATCGAACACCGGGGAGCTGTTTTTT. It codes for CASSVGGSNTGELFF.

The V call is TRBV19, the J call TRBJ2-3, with D perhaps TRBD1 (5 bases). The CDR3 loop spans 13 amino acids. Trimming pared 5 bases from V and 6 bases from J, leaving 12 bases between. Germline CDR1 is LNHDA and CDR2 is SQIVND (reference sequence). As DNA, the CDR3 is TGTGCCAGTAGTGGCAGGGTTTCGGATACGCAGTATTTT. Translation: CASSGRVSDTQYF.

The rearrangement joins TRBV19 to TRBJ2-2; TRBD1 aligns across 7 bases. The CDR3 is 15 amino acids. Germline trimming cut 4 bases from V and 0 bases from J; bases unmatched to any gene: 2. The germline V gene encodes CDR1 LNHDA and CDR2 SQIVND (reference sequence). The CDR3 nucleotides are TGTGCCAGTAGTAAGGGGGCCGCGAACACCGGGGAGCTGTTTTTT. Residues: CASSKGAANTGELFF.

By frequency in the sample, this clone is medium-sized. The chain uses TRBV10-3 and TRBJ2-7, with 11 bases fitting TRBD1. V was clipped by 2 bases and J by 3 bases; unmatched bases: 3. Germline V gene lookup returns CDR1 ENHRY and CDR2 SYGVKD. This CDR3 comprises 15 residues. The CDR3 protein is CAISEMDRGLYEQYF. CDR3 nucleotide sequence: TGTGCCATCAGTGAGATGGACAGGGGGCTCTACGAGCAGTACTTC.

This chain connects TRBV9 to TRBJ2-3; possibly TRBD2 for D (6 bases). Trimming cost V 3 bases and J 2 bases, with 16 bases left between them. There are 16 residues in the CDR3. Germline lookup yields CDR1 SGDLS and CDR2 YYNGEE. CDR3 sequence: CASSGMSGGNTDTQYF. The DNA of the CDR3 is TGTGCCAGCAGCGGAATGTCGGGCGGGAACACAGATACGCAGTATTTT.

In its sample, this clone was seen a few times. V usage is TRBV14 and J usage is TRBJ1-5; D call uncertain. Trimming stripped 4 bases from V and 6 bases from J, with 10 bases between. There are 13 residues in the CDR3. The V gene's germline CDR1 is SGHDN and CDR2 FVKESK. DNA for the CDR3: TGTGCCAGCAGCCGATCTGGCGGTCAGCCCCAGCATTTT. Encoded protein: CASSRSGGQPQHF.

This chain links TRBV5-1 with TRBJ2-5, with D perhaps matching TRBD1 (6 bases). Between the trimmed V and J ends, which lost 0 bases and 4 bases, there was a span of 16 bases. The germline gives CDR1 SGHRS, CDR2 YFSETQ. The CDR3 extends over 16 amino acids. CDR3 coding DNA: TGCGCCAGCAGCTTGGCCCCAGGGGTCGGGATAGAGACCCAGTACTTC. This translates into CASSLAPGVGIETQYF.

The CDR3, as DNA: TGCGCCAGCAGCTTGGAGGGTAGCGGGAGGGCCTATGAGCAGTTCTTC. Its translation is CASSLEGSGRAYEQFF. J is TRBJ2-1 and V is TRBV5-1; TRBD2 matches at 11 bases. Trimming cost V 0 bases and J 8 bases; bases outside gene matches: 7. The CDR3 is 16 amino acids. Germline loops: CDR1 SGHRS, CDR2 YFSETQ. The full variable domain, its missing parts supplied by reference TRBV5-1 and TRBJ2-1, is KAGVTQTPRYLIKTRGQQVTLSCSPISGHRSVSWYQQTPGQGLQFLFEYFSETQRNKGNFPGRFSGRQFSNSRSEMNVSTLELGDSALYLCASSLEGSGRAYEQFFGPGTRLTVL.

The chain couples TRBV30 to TRBJ1-1; possible D gene TRBD1, 5 bases. Trimming shortened V by 2 bases and J by 4 bases, and 8 bases separated the two germline ends. CDR1 is GTSNPN and CDR2 is SVGIG in the germline V gene (reference sequence). This CDR3 has 12 residues. The CDR3 spells CAWSWGGTEAFF. For the CDR3, the DNA is TGTGCCTGGAGTTGGGGGGGCACTGAAGCTTTCTTT.

This clone was detected only once. V usage is TRBV5-1 and J usage is TRBJ2-7; tentative D call: TRBD1 (6 bases). CDR3 length: 14 amino acids. V lost 1 base and J lost 0, with 8 bases in between. Germline assignment: CDR1 SGHRS and CDR2 YFSETQ. The CDR3 spells CASSLQGGSYEQYF. CDR3 sequence (DNA): TGCGCCAGCAGCTTGCAAGGGGGCTCCTACGAGCAGTACTTC.